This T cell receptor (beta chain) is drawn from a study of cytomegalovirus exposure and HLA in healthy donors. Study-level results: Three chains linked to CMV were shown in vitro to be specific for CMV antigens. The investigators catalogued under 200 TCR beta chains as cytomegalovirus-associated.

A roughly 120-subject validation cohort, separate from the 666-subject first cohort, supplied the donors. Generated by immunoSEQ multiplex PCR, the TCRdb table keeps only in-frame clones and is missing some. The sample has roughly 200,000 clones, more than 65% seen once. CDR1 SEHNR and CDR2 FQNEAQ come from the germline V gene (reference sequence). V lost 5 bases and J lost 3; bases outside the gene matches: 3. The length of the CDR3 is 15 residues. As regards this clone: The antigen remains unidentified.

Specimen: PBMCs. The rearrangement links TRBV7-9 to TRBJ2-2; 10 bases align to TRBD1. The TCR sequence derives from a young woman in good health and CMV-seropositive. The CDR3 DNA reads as TGTGCCAGCAGCCAGACAGGGGGCTACACCGGGGAGCTGTTTTTT. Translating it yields CASSQTGGYTGELFF. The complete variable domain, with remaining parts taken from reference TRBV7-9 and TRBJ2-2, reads DTGVSQNPRHKITKRGQNVTFRCDPISEHNRLYWYRQTLGQGPEFLTYFQNEAQLEKSRLLSDRFSAERPKGSFSTLEIQRTEQGDSAMYLCASSQTGGYTGELFFGEGSRLTVL.